This T cell receptor beta chain comes out of a study of cytomegalovirus exposure and HLA in healthy donors (dated by TCRdb to 2017 to 2019). Turning to the overall study: An earlier analysis of 587 of the donors reported approximately 300 Gb of sequence data and 95 million to 120 million unique TCR beta sequences obtained from roughly 170 million T cells. An early release that covered about 600 HLA-typed donors contained approximately 300 gigabases of sequencing data and approximately 85 million unique TCR sequences. Of the roughly 400 genotyped donors, approximately 83% fell in the genetic ancestry cluster associated with self-reported Caucasian donors. The study aimed to test whether cataloging public T cell receptors could reveal signatures of past pathogen exposure. The study profiled the T cell repertoires of hundreds of subjects by immunosequencing and related them to cytomegalovirus serostatus. Along with the approximately 650-subject first cohort, a separate validation cohort of roughly 110 different subjects was used. High-throughput TCR immunosequencing, statistical association of individual TCRs with disease status, and machine learning were combined to predict cytomegalovirus infection status. A later analysis re-examined previously published TCR beta repertoires from roughly 650 donors and added high-resolution HLA genotyping to investigate patterns of TCR occurrence. The later analysis used no new phenotypic data to find candidate immune exposures, relying instead on TCR beta sequences and their occurrence across donors. An earlier analysis of several hundred of the donors applied high-throughput TCR beta sequencing to assess whether each TCR beta V gene segment acted as functional or pseudogenic. Donor age, sex, ethnicity and CMV serostatus were compiled together with the repertoire data. A later genetic analysis took genome-wide SNP genotypes for about 65% of the 666 donors and used that subset as a discovery cohort. All discovery cohort repertoires had been generated using a single sequencing platform. HLA typing covered class I and class II loci at four-digit resolution. The number of donors typed differed by locus, with about 629-630 for A, B, C, DRB1 and DQB1, around 560 for DQA1, 606 for DPA1, and over 400 for DPB1. Because of strong linkage in the cohort, a handful of DR-DQ haplotypes were treated as single units for association and clustering. On average, roughly 240,000 unique TCR beta nucleotide sequences were sequenced per donor among 300 to 500 genotyped donors of the cohort, with roughly 20% of those sequences being non-productive.

The cohort comprised around 690 healthy bone marrow donors. At the time of sampling, all cohort members were nominally healthy, though unrecorded immune exposures were likely present. The donor was CMV seronegative and was included in the group of over 300 seronegative cohort members. A peripheral blood sample was provided by each donor, and peripheral blood mononuclear cells were used for TCR beta sequencing. The Qiagen DNeasy Blood Extraction Kit was used to extract genomic DNA from the blood cell samples. The germline V end is reduced by 0 bases and the J end by 7 bases; junction bases left unmatched: 6. From the cysteine up to the phenylalanine, the CDR3 has a length of 15 residues. Here the CDR3 DNA is all that survives: 45 bases in frame from base 1. According to the germline V gene (reference sequence), CDR1 reads SGHKS and CDR2 reads YYEKEE. Study-wide conclusions, independent of this receptor: Some 16 rarely observed V segments, including chromosome 9 orphons, were excluded from the earlier analysis of a few hundred of the donors because counts were too low. The only immune exposure information available for the cohort was CMV serostatus. This cohort had only TCR beta chains sequenced, and the lack of alpha or paired-chain data limited which features could be detected. According to the authors, the approach could potentially be generalized to other disease states and immunological phenotypes. Assigning TCR associations to individual alleles was difficult when HLA alleles, especially DR and DQ, strongly co-occurred. A cluster of highly shared sequence variants was judged likely to be a technical artifact of the sequencing pipeline. Because some donors lacked HLA typing at each locus, the association tests relied only on the typed subset. In vitro tests confirmed that three of the cytomegalovirus-associated TCR beta chains recognize cytomegalovirus antigens. According to a later genetic analysis, donors in an Asian-associated ancestry cluster had fewer N-insertions in productive TCRs than the approximately 710-donor mean. In a later analysis, HLA-associated TCR beta chains were found to be more clonally expanded and to have lower generation probabilities than equally common non-associated chains. In a later analysis, several top co-occurrence clusters were reported to appear linked to parvovirus B19, influenza, CMV and Epstein-Barr virus. A later analysis found that most CMV-associated TCR beta chains appeared HLA-restricted, with HLA associations seemingly driven largely by CMV exposure. The classifier was reported to diagnose cytomegalovirus status with high specificity and sensitivity in both the original cohort and the validation cohort. In an earlier analysis of over 550 of the donors, most TCR beta V segments were observed in productive rearrangements about 87% or about 30% of the time, broadly matching IMGT annotations. In a later analysis, around 17,000 TCR beta sequences were associated with specific HLA alleles at a false discovery rate of 0.05. The study listed 164 TCR beta chains as associated with cytomegalovirus. A further reported finding was that TCR beta sequences accurately predicted the HLA-A and HLA-B alleles for most subjects in the first cohort. According to a later analysis, TCR association rates differed among HLA loci, with DRB1 alleles showing the most associated TCRs and HLA-C alleles showing the fewest. Some IMGT-functional V segments, including TRBV6-2 and TRBV6-3, could not be distinguished by the 87-base-pair reads and were therefore excluded. Presence/absence analyses assumed roughly uniform sequencing depth across donors, an assumption that may not hold. Linkage disequilibrium might explain the correlated functional status among segregating V segments, but an unknown experimental factor could not be ruled out. A later genetic analysis associated a missense DCLRE1C variant with V-gene and J-gene trimming of TCR beta chains, and an independent cohort replicated the association. Most TCR sequences were seen in very few donors, while some public TCRs were found in many individuals.

A remark on this clone: Its binding antigen is unknown. Base qualities are not provided; no much larger clone lies one nucleotide away.

The receptor library was made with the immunoSEQ multiplex PCR assay. A mixture of 60 forward primers for TCR Vbeta segments and 13 reverse primers for TCR Jbeta segments was used in the multiplex PCR. The CDR3 region of rearranged TCR beta genes was amplified from genomic DNA with a multiplex PCR assay. On the Illumina HiSeq System, the amplified TCR beta libraries were sequenced as 87-base-pair reads. Processing in the source paper ran as follows. A later analysis tallied 75 million to 95 million unique TCR beta chains across the 700 or so repertoires, and about 12 million of those chains were shared by two or more donors. To remove PCR and sequencing errors, raw reads were error-corrected and collapsed into unique sequences using a nearest-neighbor algorithm that merged closely related sequences. To assign V, D and J gene segments, CDR3 sequences were aligned to IMGT reference sequences. Each retained sequence needed at least a six-nucleotide match to both a V gene segment and a J gene segment. A rearrangement counted as productive if the CDR3 had no stop codons and remained in frame with V and J, and every other rearrangement counted as non-productive. CDR3 was defined by IMGT convention, running from the second conserved V-encoded cysteine to the conserved J-encoded phenylalanine. The earlier analysis of about 640 of the donors excluded any sequence lacking an unambiguous match to a single V gene segment. In an earlier analysis of around 590 of the donors, a V segment was called functional when productive rearrangements were above 56.7%, and segregating when the standard deviation between donors exceeded 5%. To diagnose cytomegalovirus status from the catalog of TCR beta chain sequences, a statistical classification framework was built. In a later analysis, V and J genes were assigned by comparing TCR nucleotide sequences against IMGT/GENE-DB human TR gene sequences. The TCRdist pipeline was used in a later analysis to assign CDR3 sequences and most-parsimonious VDJ recombination scenarios. In a later analysis, each TCR beta chain was defined by its CDR3 amino acid sequence together with its V-gene family, and reads lacking a unique V-gene family were excluded. In a later analysis, around 600 highly shared, low-generation-probability nucleotide sequences were removed to address suspected cross-contamination and a sequencing artifact. For each public chain, a later analysis derived a clonal expansion index from normalized ranks of inferred template counts within each repertoire. In a later analysis, generation probabilities were computed using a VDJ recombination model fitted to out-of-frame rearrangements, and the results were checked against IGoR. A later analysis scored TCR-TCR, TCR-HLA and TCR-CMV co-occurrence with hypergeometric tests, applying a repertoire-size bias correction to TCR pairs. To estimate false discovery rates, a later analysis permuted the HLA or CMV assignments 20 times. In a later analysis, co-occurring TCRs were grouped using DBSCAN, with TCRdist sequence similarity added in when clustering inside HLA-allele-positive subsets. Repertoires with fewer than 30,000 or more than 120,000 public chains, plus five repertoires with anomalous nucleotide sharing, were excluded from co-occurrence clustering. TCRdb provides this immuneACCESS table in a form limited to in-frame rearrangements. Some clones are lacking; in checked studies, under half of them reflect an unresolved V gene, and why the rest are absent is not known. V and J calls and clone size are copied from that table; D and trimming were computed from the DNA. This sample holds under 120,000 clones; 79% were observed only once. The ten largest make up about 3% of the sample.

The sequencing input was PBMCs. This receptor was taken from a woman aged 35 to 49 in good health and CMV-seronegative. The chain joins TRBV5-5 to TRBJ2-2, with 7 bases in between that match TRBD2. The CDR3 region has the sequence CASSLVSGFNGELFF. The DNA sequence is given as TGTGCCAGCAGCTTGGTTAGCGGGTTCAACGGGGAGCTGTTTTTT.